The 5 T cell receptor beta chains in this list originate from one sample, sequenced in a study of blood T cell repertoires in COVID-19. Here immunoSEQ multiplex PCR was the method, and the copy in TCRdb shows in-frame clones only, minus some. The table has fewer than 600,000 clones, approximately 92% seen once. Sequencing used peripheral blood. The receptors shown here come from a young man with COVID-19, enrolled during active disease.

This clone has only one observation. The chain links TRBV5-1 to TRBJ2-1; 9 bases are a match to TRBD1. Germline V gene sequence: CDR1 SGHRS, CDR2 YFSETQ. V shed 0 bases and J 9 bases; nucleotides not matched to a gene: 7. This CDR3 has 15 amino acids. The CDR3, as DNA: TGCGCCAGCAGCTTGGCACAGGGGGCAAGAGGTGAGCAGTTCTTC. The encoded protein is CASSLAQGARGEQFF.

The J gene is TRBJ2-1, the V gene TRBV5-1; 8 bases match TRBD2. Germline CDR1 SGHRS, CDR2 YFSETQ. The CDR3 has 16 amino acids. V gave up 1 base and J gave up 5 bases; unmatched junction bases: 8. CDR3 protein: CASSLFTSGVDNEQFF. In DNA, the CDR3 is TGCGCCAGCAGCTTGTTCACTAGCGGAGTAGACAATGAGCAGTTCTTC.

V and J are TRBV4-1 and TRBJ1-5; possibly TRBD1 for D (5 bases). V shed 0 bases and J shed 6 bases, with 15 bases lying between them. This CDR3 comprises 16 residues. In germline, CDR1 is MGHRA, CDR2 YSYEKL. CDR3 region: CASSQDGKGIGQPQHF. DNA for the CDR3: TGCGCCAGCAGCCAAGATGGGAAGGGGATCGGTCAGCCCCAGCATTTT.

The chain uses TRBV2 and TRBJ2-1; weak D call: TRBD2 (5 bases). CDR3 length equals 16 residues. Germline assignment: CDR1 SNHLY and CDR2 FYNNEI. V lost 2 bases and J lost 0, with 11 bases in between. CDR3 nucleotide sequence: TGTGCCAGCAGTGAATCTCCGGGGTTCTCCTACAATGAGCAGTTCTTC. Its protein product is CASSESPGFSYNEQFF. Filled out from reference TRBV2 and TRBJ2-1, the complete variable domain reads EPEVTQTPSHQVTQMGQEVILRCVPISNHLYFYWYRQILGQKVEFLVSFYNNEISEKSEIFDDQFSVERPDGSNFTLKIRSTKLEDSAMYFCASSESPGFSYNEQFFGPGTRLTVL.

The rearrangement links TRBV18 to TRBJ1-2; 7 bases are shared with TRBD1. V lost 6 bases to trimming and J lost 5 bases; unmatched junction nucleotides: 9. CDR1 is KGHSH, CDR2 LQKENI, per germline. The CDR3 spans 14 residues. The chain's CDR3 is CASSTGAQTYGYTF. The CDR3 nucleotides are TGTGCCAGCTCTACAGGGGCGCAAACTTATGGCTACACCTTC. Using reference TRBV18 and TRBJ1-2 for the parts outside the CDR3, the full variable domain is NAGVMQNPRHLVRRRGQEARLRCSPMKGHSHVYWYRQLPEEGLKFMVYLQKENIIDESGMPKERFSAEFPKEGPSILRIQQVVRGDSAAYFCASSTGAQTYGYTFGSGTRLTVV.